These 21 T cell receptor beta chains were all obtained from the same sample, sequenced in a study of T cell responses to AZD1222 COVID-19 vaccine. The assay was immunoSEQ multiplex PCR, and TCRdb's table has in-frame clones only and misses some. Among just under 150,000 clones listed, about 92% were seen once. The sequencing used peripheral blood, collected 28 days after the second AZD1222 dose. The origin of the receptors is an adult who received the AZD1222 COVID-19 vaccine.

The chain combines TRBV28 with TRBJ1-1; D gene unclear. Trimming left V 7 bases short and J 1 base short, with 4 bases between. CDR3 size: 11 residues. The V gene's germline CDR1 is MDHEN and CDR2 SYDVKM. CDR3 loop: CASNKNTEAFF. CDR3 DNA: TGTGCCAGCAATAAGAACACTGAAGCTTTCTTT.

CDR3 bases: TGTGCCACCAGTGGATCTGGGTCCTACGAGCAGTACTTC. It yields the protein CATSGSGSYEQYF. The V call is TRBV24-1, the J call TRBJ2-7, with D unclear. V was trimmed by 5 bases and J by 1 base, leaving 8 bases between them. This CDR3 spans 13 amino acids. Germline V gene lookup returns CDR1 KGHDR and CDR2 SFDVKD.

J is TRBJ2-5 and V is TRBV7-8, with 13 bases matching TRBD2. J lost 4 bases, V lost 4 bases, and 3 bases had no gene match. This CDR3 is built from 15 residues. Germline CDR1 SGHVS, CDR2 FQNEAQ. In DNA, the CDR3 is TGTGCCAGCAGCTCGGGACTAGCGGGATCAGAGACCCAGTACTTC. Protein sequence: CASSSGLAGSETQYF.

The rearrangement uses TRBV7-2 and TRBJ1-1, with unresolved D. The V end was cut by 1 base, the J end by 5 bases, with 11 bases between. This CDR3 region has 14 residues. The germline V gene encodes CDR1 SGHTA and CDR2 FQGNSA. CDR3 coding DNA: TGTGCCAGCAGCTTAGTGGGCGGCGGGACTGAAGCTTTCTTT. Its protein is CASSLVGGGTEAFF.

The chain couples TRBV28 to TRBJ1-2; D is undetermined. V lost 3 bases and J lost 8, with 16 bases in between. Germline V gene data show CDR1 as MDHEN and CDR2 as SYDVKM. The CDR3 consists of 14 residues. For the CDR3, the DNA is TGTGCCAGCAGTTTCACTGAAGGGCCGGAAGGCTACACCTTC. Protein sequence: CASSFTEGPEGYTF.

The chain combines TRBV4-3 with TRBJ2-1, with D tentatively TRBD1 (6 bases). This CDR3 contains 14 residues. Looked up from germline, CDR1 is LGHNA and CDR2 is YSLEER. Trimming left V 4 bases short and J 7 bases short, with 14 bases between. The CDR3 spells CASSPGHLTNEQFF. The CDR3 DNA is TGCGCCAGCAGCCCGGGACACCTCACTAATGAGCAGTTCTTC.

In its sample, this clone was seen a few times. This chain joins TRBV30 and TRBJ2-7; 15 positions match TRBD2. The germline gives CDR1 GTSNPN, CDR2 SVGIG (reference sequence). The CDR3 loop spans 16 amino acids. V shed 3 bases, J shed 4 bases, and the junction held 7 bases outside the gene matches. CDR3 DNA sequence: TGTGCCTGGAGAGGGACTAGCGGGAGGTCGGGTTACGAGCAGTACTTC. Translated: CAWRGTSGRSGYEQYF.

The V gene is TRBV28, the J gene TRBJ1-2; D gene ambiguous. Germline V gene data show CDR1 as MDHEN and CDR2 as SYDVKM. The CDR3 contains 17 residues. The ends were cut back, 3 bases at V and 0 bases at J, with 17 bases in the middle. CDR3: CASSFWWQPQANYGYTF. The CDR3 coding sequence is TGTGCCAGCAGTTTTTGGTGGCAACCCCAGGCTAACTATGGCTACACCTTC.

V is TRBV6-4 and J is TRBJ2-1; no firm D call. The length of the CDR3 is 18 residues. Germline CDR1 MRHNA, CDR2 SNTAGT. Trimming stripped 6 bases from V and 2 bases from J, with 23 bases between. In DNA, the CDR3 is TGTGCCAGCAGGGCTAGGCTAGGGCCTCTAGGAACCTACAATGAGCAGTTCTTC. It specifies CASRARLGPLGTYNEQFF.

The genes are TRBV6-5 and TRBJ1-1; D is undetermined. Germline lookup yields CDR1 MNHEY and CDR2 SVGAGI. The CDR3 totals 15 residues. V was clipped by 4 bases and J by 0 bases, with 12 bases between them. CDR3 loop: CASSSQPGVNTEAFF. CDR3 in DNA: TGTGCCAGCAGTTCACAACCCGGGGTGAACACTGAAGCTTTCTTT.

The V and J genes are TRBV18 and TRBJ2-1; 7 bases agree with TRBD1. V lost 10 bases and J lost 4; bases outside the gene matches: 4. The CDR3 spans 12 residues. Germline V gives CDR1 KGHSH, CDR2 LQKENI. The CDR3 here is CANTQGYNEQFF. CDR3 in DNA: TGTGCCAATACACAGGGGTACAATGAGCAGTTCTTC.

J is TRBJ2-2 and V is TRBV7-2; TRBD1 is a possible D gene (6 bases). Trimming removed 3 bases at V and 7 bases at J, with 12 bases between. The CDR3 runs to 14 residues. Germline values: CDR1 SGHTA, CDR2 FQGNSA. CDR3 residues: CASSLWGLSGELFF. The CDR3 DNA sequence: TGTGCCAGCAGCTTGTGGGGGCTCAGCGGGGAGCTGTTTTTT. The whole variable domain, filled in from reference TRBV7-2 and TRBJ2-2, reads GAGVSQSPSNKVTEKGKDVELRCDPISGHTALYWYRQSLGQGLEFLIYFQGNSAPDKSGLPSDRFSAERTGGSVSTLTIQRTQQEDSAVYLCASSLWGLSGELFFGEGSRLTVL.

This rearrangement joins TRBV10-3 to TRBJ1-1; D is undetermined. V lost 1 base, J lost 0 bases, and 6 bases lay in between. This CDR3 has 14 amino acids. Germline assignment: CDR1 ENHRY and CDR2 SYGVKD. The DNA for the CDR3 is TGTGCCATCAGTGAGTTCGGCGTGAACACTGAAGCTTTCTTT. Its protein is CAISEFGVNTEAFF.

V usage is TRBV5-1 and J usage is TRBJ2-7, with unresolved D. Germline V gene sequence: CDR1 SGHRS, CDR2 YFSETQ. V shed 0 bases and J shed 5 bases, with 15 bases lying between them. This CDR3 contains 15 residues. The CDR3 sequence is CASSLAKQTPHEQYF. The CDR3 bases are TGCGCCAGCAGCTTGGCCAAACAGACTCCCCACGAGCAGTACTTC. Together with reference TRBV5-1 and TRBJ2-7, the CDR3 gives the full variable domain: KAGVTQTPRYLIKTRGQQVTLSCSPISGHRSVSWYQQTPGQGLQFLFEYFSETQRNKGNFPGRFSGRQFSNSRSEMNVSTLELGDSALYLCASSLAKQTPHEQYFGPGTRLTVT.

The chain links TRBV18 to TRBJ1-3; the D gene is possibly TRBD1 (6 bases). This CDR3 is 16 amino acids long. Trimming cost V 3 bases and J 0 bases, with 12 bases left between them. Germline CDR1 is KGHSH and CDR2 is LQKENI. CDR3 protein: CASSPSDSFSGNTIYF. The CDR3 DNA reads TGTGCCAGCTCACCCTCGGACAGTTTCTCTGGAAACACCATATATTTT.

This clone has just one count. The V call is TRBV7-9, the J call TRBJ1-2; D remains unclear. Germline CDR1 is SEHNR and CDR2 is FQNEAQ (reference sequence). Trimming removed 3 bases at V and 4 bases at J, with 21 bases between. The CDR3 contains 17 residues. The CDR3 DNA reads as TGTGCCAGCAGCTTCTGGGATCCCGGGAAGCGGGGCTATGGCTACACCTTC. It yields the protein CASSFWDPGKRGYGYTF. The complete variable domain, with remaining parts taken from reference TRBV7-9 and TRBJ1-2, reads DTGVSQNPRHKITKRGQNVTFRCDPISEHNRLYWYRQTLGQGPEFLTYFQNEAQLEKSRLLSDRFSAERPKGSFSTLEIQRTEQGDSAMYLCASSFWDPGKRGYGYTFGSGTRLTVV.

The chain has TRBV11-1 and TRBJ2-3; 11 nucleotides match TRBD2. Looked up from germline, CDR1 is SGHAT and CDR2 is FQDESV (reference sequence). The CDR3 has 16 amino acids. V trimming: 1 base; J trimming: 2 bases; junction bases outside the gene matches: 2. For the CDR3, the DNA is TGTGCCAGCAGCTTAGGACTAGCGGGATTCACAGATACGCAGTATTTT. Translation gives CASSLGLAGFTDTQYF.

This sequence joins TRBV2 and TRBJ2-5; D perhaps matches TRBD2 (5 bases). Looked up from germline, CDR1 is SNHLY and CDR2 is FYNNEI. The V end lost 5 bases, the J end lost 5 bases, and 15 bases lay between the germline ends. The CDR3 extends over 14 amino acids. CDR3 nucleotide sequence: TGTGCCAGCAGTAGTCCCACGGGGTTCGAGACCCAGTACTTC. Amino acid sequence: CASSSPTGFETQYF.

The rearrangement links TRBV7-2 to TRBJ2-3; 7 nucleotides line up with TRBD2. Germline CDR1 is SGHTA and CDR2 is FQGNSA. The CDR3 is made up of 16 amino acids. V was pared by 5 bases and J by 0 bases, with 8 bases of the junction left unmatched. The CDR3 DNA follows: TGTGCCAGCAGCCTTGGGGGGAGGGCGAGCACAGATACGCAGTATTTT. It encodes CASSLGGRASTDTQYF.

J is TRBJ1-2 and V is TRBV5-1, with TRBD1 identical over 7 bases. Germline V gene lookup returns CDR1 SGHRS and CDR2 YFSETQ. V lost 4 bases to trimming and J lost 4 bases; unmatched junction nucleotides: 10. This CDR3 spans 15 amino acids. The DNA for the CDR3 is TGCGCCAGCAGCGCTACAGGGGCTTCAGTCTATGGCTACACCTTC. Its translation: CASSATGASVYGYTF.

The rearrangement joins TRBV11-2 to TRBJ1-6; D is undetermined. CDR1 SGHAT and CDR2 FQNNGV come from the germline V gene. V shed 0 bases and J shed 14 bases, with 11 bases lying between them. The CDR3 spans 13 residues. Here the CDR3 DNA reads TGTGCCAGCAGCTTAGATCCGGGCTCGTCCCTCCACTTT. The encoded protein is CASSLDPGSSLHF.